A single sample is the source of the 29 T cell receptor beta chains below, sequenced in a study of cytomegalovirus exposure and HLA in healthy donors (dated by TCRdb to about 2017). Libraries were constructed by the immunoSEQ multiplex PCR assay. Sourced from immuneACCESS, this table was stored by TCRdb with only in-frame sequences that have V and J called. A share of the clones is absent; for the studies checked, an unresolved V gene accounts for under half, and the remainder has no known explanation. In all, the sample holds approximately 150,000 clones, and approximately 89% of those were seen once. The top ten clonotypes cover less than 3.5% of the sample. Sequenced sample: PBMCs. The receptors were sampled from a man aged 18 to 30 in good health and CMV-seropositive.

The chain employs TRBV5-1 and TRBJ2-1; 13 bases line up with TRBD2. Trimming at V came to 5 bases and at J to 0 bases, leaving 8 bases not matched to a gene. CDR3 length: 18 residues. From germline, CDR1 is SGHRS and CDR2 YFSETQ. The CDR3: CASRRPGLAGSSYNEQFF. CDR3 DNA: TGCGCCAGCAGACGACCGGGACTAGCGGGGAGCTCCTACAATGAGCAGTTCTTC.

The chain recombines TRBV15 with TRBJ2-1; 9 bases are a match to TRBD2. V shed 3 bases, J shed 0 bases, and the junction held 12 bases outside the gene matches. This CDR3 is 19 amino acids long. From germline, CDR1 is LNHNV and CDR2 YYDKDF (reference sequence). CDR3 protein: CATSSPKGLAMSSYNEQFF. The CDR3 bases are TGTGCCACCAGCAGCCCGAAGGGACTAGCAATGAGCTCCTACAATGAGCAGTTCTTC.

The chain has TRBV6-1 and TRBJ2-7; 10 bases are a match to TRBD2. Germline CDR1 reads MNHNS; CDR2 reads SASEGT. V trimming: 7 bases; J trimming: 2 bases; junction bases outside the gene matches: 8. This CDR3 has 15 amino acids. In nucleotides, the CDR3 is TGTGCCAGCATTCCCATAGCGGGAGGCACCTACGAGCAGTACTTC. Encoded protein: CASIPIAGGTYEQYF.

The CDR3 reads CASSRTVNTEAFF. The CDR3 nucleotides read TGTGCCAGCAGTCGGACAGTGAACACTGAAGCTTTCTTT. J is TRBJ1-1 and V is TRBV6-5, with TRBD1 as a possible D gene (6 bases). Trimming removed 5 bases at V and 0 bases at J, with 7 bases between. CDR1 and CDR2 (germline): MNHEY, SVGAGI. There are 13 residues in the CDR3.

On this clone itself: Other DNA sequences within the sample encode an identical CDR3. The CDR3 DNA is TGTGCCAGCAGCGTTACTAGCGGGAACAATGAGCAGTTCTTC. Protein: CASSVTSGNNEQFF. The chain is built from TRBV9 and TRBJ2-1, with 10 positions matching TRBD2. The CDR3 contains 14 residues. The germline V gene has CDR1 SGDLS and CDR2 YYNGEE. The V segment lost 2 bases and the J segment 5 bases; nucleotides outside the gene matches: 1.

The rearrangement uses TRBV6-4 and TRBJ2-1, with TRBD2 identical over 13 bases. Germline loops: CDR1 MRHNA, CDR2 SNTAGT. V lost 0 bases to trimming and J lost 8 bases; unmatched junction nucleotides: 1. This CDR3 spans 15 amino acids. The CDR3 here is CASSDSGTSGDEQFF. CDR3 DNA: TGTGCCAGCAGTGACTCGGGGACTAGCGGGGATGAGCAGTTCTTC.

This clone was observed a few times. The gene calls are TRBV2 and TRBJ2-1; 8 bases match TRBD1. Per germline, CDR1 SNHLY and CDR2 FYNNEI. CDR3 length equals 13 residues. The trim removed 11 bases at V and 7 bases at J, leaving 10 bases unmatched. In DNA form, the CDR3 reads TGTGCCTCCAAACTACAGGGGGGAAATGAGCAGTTCTTC. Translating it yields CASKLQGGNEQFF.

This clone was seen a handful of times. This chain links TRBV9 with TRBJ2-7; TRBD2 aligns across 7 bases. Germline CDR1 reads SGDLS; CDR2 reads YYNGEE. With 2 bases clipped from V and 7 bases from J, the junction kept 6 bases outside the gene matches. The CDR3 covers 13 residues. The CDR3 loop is CASSVSSGLEQYF. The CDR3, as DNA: TGTGCCAGCAGCGTCTCTAGCGGCCTAGAGCAGTACTTC.

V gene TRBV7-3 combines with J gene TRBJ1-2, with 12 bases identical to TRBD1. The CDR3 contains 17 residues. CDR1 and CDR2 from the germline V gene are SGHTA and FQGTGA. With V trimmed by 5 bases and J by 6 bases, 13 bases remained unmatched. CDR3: CASSQLPGGQGADGYTF. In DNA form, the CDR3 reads TGTGCCAGCAGCCAACTTCCCGGGGGACAGGGGGCGGATGGCTACACCTTC. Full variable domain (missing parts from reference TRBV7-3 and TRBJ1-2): GAGVSQTPSNKVTEKGKYVELRCDPISGHTALYWYRQSLGQGPEFLIYFQGTGAADDSGLPNDRFFAVRPEGSVSTLKIQRTERGDSAVYLCASSQLPGGQGADGYTFGSGTRLTVV.

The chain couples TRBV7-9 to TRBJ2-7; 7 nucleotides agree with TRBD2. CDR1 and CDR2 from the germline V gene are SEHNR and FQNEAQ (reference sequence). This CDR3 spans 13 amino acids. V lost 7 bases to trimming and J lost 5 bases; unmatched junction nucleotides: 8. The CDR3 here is CASTRGEGHEQYF. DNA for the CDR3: TGTGCCAGCACCCGGGGGGAGGGGCACGAGCAGTACTTC. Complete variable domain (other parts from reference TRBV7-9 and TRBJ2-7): DTGVSQNPRHKITKRGQNVTFRCDPISEHNRLYWYRQTLGQGPEFLTYFQNEAQLEKSRLLSDRFSAERPKGSFSTLEIQRTEQGDSAMYLCASTRGEGHEQYFGPGTRLTVT.

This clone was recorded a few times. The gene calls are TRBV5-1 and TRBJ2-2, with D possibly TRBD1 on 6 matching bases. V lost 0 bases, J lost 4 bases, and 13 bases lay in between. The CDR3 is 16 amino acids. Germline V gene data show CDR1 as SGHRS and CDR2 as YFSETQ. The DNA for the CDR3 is TGCGCCAGCAGCTTGGATAGGGGGACCGCCACCGGGGAGCTGTTTTTT. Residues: CASSLDRGTATGELFF.

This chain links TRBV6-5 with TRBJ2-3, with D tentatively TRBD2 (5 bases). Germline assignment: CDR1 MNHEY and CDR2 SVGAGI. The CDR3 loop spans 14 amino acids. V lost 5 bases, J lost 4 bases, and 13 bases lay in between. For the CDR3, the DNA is TGTGCCAGCAGTAGGACTCCCTCGGCAGATACGCAGTATTTT. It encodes CASSRTPSADTQYF.

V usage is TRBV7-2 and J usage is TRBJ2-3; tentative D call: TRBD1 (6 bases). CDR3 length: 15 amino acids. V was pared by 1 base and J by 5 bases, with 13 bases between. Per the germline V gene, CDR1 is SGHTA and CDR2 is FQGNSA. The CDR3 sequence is CASSLGQVRIDTQYF. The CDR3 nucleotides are TGTGCCAGCAGCTTAGGACAGGTGCGAATAGATACGCAGTATTTT.

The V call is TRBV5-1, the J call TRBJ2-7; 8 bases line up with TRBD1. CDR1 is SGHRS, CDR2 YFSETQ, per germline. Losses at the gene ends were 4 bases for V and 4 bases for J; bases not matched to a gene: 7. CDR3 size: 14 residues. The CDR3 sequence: CASSLLTGAYEQYF. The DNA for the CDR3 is TGCGCCAGCAGCCTCCTGACAGGGGCTTACGAGCAGTACTTC.

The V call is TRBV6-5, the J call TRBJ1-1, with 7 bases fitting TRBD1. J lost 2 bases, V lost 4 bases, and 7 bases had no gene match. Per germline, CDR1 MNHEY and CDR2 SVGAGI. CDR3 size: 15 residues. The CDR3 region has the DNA TGTGCCAGCAGTTTGAAGGGGACAGCAAACACTGAAGCTTTCTTT. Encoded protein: CASSLKGTANTEAFF.

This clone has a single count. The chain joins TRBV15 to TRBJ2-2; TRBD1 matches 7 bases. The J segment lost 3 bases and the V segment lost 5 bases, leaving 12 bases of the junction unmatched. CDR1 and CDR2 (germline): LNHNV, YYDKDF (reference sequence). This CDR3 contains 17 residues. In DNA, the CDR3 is TGTGCCACCAGCCAAACAGGGGAAAAAGCGTACACCGGGGAGCTGTTTTTT. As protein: CATSQTGEKAYTGELFF.

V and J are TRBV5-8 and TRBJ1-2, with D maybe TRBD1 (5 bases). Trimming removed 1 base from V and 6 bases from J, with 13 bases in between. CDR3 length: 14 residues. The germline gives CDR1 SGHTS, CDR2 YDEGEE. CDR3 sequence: CASSLPGKEDGYTF. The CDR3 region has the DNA TGTGCCAGCAGCTTGCCAGGGAAGGAAGATGGCTACACCTTC.

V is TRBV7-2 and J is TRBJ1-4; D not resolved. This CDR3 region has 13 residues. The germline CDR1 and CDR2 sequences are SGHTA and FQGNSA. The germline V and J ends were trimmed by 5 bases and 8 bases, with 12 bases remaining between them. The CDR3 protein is CASSLDGEEKLFF. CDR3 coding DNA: TGTGCCAGCAGCCTCGACGGGGAAGAAAAACTGTTTTTT.

The CDR3 protein is CSVISGRNEQFF. The DNA for the CDR3 is TGCAGCGTGATTAGCGGGAGGAATGAGCAGTTCTTC. The chain has TRBV29-1 and TRBJ2-1; TRBD2 aligns across 10 bases. CDR3 length: 12 amino acids. V was clipped by 6 bases and J by 7 bases; unmatched bases: 3. Germline values: CDR1 SQVTM, CDR2 ANQGSEA.

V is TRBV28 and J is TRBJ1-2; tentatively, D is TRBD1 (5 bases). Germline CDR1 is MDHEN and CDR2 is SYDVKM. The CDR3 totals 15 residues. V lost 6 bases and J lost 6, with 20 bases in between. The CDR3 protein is CASSPTWRGTHGYTF. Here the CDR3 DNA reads TGTGCCAGCAGCCCCACGTGGAGGGGTACCCATGGCTACACCTTC.

In DNA, the CDR3 is TGTGCCATCAGTGAGGAGGCAAACCAAGAGACCCAGTACTTC. Translating it yields CAISEEANQETQYF. The chain employs TRBV10-3 and TRBJ2-5; D is unresolved. Germline V CDR1 and CDR2: ENHRY, SYGVKD. V lost 2 bases to trimming and J lost 0 bases, with 7 bases between them. The CDR3 has 14 residues.

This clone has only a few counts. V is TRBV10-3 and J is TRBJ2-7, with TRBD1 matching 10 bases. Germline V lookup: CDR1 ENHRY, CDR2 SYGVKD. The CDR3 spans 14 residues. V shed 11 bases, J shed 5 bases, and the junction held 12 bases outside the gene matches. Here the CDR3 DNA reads TGTGCCTCGCGCATAGGACAGGGGGGAGACGAGCAGTACTTC. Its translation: CASRIGQGGDEQYF.

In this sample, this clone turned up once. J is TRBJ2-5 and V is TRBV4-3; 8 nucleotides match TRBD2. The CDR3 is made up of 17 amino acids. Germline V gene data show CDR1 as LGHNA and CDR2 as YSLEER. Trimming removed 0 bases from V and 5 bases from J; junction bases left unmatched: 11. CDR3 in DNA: TGCGCCAGCAGCCAAGATCTCGGGGGGGCCTTGGGGGAGACCCAGTACTTC. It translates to CASSQDLGGALGETQYF.

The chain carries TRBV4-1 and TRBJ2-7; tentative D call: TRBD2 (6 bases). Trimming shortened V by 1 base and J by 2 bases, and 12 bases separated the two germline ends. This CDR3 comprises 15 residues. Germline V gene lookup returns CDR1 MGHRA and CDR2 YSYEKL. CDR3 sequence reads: CASSQVVAETYEQYF. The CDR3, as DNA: TGCGCCAGCAGCCAAGTCGTAGCGGAGACCTACGAGCAGTACTTC.

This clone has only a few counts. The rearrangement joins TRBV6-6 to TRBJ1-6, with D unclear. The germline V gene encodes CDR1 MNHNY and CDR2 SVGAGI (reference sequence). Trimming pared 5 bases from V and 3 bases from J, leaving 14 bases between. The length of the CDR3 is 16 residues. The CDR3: CASSPRVPFYNSPLHF. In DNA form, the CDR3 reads TGTGCCAGCAGTCCCCGGGTGCCCTTCTATAATTCACCCCTCCACTTT.

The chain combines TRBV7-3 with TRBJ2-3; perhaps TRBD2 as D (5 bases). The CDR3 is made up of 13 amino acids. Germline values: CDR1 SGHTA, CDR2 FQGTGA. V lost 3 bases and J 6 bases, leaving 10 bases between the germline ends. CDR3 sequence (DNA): TGTGCCAGCAGCTTTCGGGGTTGGGATACGCAGTATTTT. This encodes CASSFRGWDTQYF.

The CDR3 bases are TGTGCCAGCAGCGAGCAAGCGGGAGGAGGGTCTGACGAGCAGTACTTC. It translates to CASSEQAGGGSDEQYF. The V and J genes are TRBV9 and TRBJ2-7; 9 positions match TRBD2. CDR1 SGDLS and CDR2 YYNGEE come from the germline V gene. This CDR3 comprises 16 residues. The J segment lost 5 bases and the V segment lost 3 bases, leaving 12 bases of the junction unmatched.

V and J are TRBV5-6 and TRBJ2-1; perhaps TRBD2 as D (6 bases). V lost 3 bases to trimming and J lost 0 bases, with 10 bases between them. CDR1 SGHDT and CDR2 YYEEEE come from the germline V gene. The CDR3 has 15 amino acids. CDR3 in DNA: TGTGCCAGCAGCTGGGACTTGAGCTCCTACAATGAGCAGTTCTTC. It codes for CASSWDLSSYNEQFF.

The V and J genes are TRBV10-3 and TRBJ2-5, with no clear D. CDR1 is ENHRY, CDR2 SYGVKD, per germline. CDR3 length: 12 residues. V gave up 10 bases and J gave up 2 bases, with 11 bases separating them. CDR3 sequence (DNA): TGTGCCACCGCGAGCCAACAAGAGACCCAGTACTTC. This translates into CATASQQETQYF.